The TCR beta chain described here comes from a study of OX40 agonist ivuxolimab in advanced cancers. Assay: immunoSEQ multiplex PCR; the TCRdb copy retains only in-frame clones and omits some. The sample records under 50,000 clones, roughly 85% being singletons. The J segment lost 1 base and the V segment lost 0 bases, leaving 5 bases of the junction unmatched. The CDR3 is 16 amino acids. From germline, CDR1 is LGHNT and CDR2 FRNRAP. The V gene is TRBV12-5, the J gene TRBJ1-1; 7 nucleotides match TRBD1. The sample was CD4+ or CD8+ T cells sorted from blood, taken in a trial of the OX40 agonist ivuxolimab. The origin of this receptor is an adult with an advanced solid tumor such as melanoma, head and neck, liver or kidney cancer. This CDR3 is CASGLVRDRKNTEAFF. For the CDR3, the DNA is TGTGCTAGTGGTTTGGTACGGGACAGAAAGAACACTGAAGCTTTCTTT.